The clone carrying this T cell receptor (beta chain) has more than one count but fewer than ten. The antigen is unknown. The repertoire was sequenced with immunoSEQ multiplex PCR; TCRdb's copy has only in-frame clones and lacks some. The sample carries about 10,000 clones, approximately 78% recorded once. This sample was included in a study of T cells after posttransplantation cyclophosphamide. Points from the study as a whole: Recipient CMV seropositivity and CMV reactivation strongly tracked TRB clonality.

The CDR3 is made up of 14 amino acids. With 4 bases clipped from V and 7 bases from J, the junction kept 5 bases outside the gene matches. Germline CDR1 SEHNR, CDR2 FQNEAQ (reference sequence). Busulfan-fludarabine conditioning, marrow transplant, and cyclophosphamide on days +3 and +4 were administered. V is TRBV7-9 and J is TRBJ1-5, with TRBD1 matching 9 bases. The TCR sequence derives from a female patient aged 40 to 50 who received an allogeneic stem cell transplant from a related donor, was CMV-positive, and had no GVHD. Some T cells may possibly be graft donor cells. The material sequenced was PBMCs, taken approximately 2,000 days after a stem cell transplant with posttransplant cyclophosphamide. The CDR3 protein is CASSSGQGGQPQHF. CDR3 bases: TGTGCCAGCAGCTCGGGACAGGGAGGCCAGCCCCAGCATTTT.